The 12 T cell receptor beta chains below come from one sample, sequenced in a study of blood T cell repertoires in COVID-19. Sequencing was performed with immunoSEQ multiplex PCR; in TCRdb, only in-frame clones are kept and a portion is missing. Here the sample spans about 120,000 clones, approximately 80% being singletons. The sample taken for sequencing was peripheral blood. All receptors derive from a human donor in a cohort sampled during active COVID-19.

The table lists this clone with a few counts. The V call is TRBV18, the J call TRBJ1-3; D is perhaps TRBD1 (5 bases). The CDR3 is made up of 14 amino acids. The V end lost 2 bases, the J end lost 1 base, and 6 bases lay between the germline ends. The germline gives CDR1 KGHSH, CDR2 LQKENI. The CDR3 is CASSPDSSGNTIYF. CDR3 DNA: TGTGCCAGCTCACCAGACAGTTCTGGAAACACCATATATTTT.

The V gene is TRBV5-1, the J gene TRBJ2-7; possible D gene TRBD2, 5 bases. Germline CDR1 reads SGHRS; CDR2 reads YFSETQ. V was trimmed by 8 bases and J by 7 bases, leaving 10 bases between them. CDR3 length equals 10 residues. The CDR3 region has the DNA TGCGCCAGTACACTAGAGGAGCAGTACTTC. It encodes CASTLEEQYF.

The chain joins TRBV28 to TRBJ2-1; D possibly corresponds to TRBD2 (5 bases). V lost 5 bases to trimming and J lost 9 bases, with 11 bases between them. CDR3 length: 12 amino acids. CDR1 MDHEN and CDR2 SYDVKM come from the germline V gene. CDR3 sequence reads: CASSRLRGEQFF. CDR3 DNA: TGTGCCAGCAGTCGGCTTCGGGGTGAGCAGTTCTTC.

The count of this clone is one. CDR3 region: CASSLSTANTGELFF. Here the CDR3 DNA reads TGTGCCAGCAGCTTATCTACAGCGAACACCGGGGAGCTGTTTTTT. The chain carries TRBV7-9 and TRBJ2-2; no reliable D call. Trimming removed 2 bases at V and 0 bases at J, with 7 bases between. This CDR3 has 15 residues. The germline gives CDR1 SEHNR, CDR2 FQNEAQ (reference sequence).

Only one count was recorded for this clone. The CDR3 region is CASSYRWGQGSYGYTF. The CDR3 DNA is TGTGCCAGCAGTTATCGCTGGGGACAGGGTTCCTATGGCTACACCTTC. The chain employs TRBV6-2 or TRBV6-3 and TRBJ1-2, with 9 bases fitting TRBD1. CDR3 length: 16 residues. The ends lost 3 bases at V and 4 bases at J; junction bases unmatched: 9. The germline V gene has CDR1 MNHEY and CDR2 SVGEGT.

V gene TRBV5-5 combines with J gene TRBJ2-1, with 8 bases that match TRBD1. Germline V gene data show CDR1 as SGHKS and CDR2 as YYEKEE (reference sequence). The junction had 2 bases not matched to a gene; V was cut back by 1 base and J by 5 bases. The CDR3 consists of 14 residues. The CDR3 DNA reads TGTGCCAGCAGCTTGCAGGGGGCCGACAATGAGCAGTTCTTC. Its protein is CASSLQGADNEQFF.

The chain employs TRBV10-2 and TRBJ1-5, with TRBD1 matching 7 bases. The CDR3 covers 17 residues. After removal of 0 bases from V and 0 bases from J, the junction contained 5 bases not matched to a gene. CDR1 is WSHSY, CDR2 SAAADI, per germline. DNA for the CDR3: TGCGCCAGCAGTGAGTCAGGGGGCCGTTATAGCAATCAGCCCCAGCATTTT. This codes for CASSESGGRYSNQPQHF.

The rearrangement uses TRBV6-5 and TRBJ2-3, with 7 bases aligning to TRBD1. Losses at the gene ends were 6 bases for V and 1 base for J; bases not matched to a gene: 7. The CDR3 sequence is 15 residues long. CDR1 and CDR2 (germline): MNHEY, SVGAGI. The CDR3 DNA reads TGTGCCAGCAGACCTAGACAGGGAGGCACAGATACGCAGTATTTT. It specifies CASRPRQGGTDTQYF.

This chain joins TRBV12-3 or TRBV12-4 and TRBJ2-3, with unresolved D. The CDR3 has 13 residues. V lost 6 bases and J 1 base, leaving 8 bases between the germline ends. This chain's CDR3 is CASSPTGTDTQYF. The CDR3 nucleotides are TGTGCCAGCAGCCCCACGGGCACAGATACGCAGTATTTT.

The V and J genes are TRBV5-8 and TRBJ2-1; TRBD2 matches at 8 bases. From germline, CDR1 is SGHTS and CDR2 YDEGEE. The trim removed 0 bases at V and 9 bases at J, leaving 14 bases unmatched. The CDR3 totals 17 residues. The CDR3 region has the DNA TGTGCCAGCAGCTTGGAGGAGCGGGGGATCCTGGCAGGTGAGCAGTTCTTC. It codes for CASSLEERGILAGEQFF.

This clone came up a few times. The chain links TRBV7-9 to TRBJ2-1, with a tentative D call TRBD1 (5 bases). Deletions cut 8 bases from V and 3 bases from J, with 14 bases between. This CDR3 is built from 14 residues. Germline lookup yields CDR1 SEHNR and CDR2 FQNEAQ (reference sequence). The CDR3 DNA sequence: TGTGCCAGCTCAGGTCAGGGAAACTACAATGAGCAGTTCTTC. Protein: CASSGQGNYNEQFF.

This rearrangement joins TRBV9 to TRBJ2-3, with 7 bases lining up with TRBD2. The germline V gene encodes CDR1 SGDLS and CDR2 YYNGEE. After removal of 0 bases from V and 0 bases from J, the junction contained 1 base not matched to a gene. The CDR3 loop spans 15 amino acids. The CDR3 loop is CASSVGSGSTDTQYF. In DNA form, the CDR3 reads TGTGCCAGCAGCGTAGGTAGCGGGAGCACAGATACGCAGTATTTT.